The rows below give T cell receptor beta chains drawn from one sample of a study of PD-L1 blockade in urothelial cancer. Only in-frame clones appear in the TCRdb table, and some are missing; sequencing was by immunoSEQ multiplex PCR. This sample has 80,000 to 90,000 clones, with over 75% found just once. This specimen consisted of PBMCs, obtained around atezolizumab (anti-PD-L1) treatment. The origin of the receptors is a man in his 60s with urothelial cancer. The CDR3 runs from the conserved cysteine through the conserved F or W. The order of the fields is J gene, clone size, D gene, V gene, CDR3 DNA, CDR3 protein. A D gene is named only where the DNA matches it firmly. Clone size is shown for a subset of rows, as once, few, many or a class of expanded clone.

TRBJ2-1	NA	NA	TRBV28	TGTGCCAGCAGCCCTGCGGGGTCGGCTAACAATGAGCAGTTCTTC	CASSPAGSANNEQFF
TRBJ2-7	NA	NA	TRBV18	TGTGCCAGCTCAATCGGGCAGGGAAACTCCTACGAGCAGTACTTC	CASSIGQGNSYEQYF
TRBJ1-6	NA	NA	TRBV6-1	TGTGCCAGCAGTGAAGGAACGGCGGGGTGGAATTCACCCCTCCACTTT	CASSEGTAGWNSPLHF
TRBJ2-2	NA	TRBD1	TRBV5-4	TGTGCCAGCAGCTTGGCTGGGACAGGGTTTTTGATGTTTTTT	CASSLAGTGFLMFF
TRBJ2-3	NA	TRBD2	TRBV19	TGTGCCAGTCCGCGGGGGGACACAGATACGCAGTATTTT	CASPRGDTDTQYF
TRBJ1-1	once	NA	TRBV29-1	TGCAGCGTCGGACATATGAACACTGAAGCTTTCTTT	CSVGHMNTEAFF
TRBJ2-2	NA	TRBD1	TRBV10-2	TGCGCCAGTATGACAGGGGCGAACACCGGGGAGCTGTTTTTT	CASMTGANTGELFF
TRBJ2-6	NA	NA	TRBV6-5	TGTGCCAGCAGCATAACGGGGGCTGGGGCCAACGTCCTGACTTTC	CASSITGAGANVLTF
TRBJ2-7	NA	TRBD1	TRBV5-6	TGTGCCAGCAGCTTTATGACAGGGGGCAACTACGAGCAGTACTTC	CASSFMTGGNYEQYF
TRBJ2-1	NA	NA	TRBV5-6	TGTGCCAGCAGCGCGGGACAGCAACAGTTCTTC	CASSAGQQQFF
TRBJ2-5	NA	NA	TRBV5-4	TGTGCCAGCAGCTTGTCGGGAAGGGAGACCCAGTACTTC	CASSLSGRETQYF
TRBJ2-5	few	TRBD2	TRBV7-9	TGTGCCAGCGCCGGGGGGGCGGGGCTCCAAGAGACCCAGTACTTC	CASAGGAGLQETQYF
TRBJ2-5	once	TRBD2	TRBV7-6	TGTGCCAGCAGCTTAGGGATAGCGGGAGAGACCCAGTACTTC	CASSLGIAGETQYF
TRBJ1-6	NA	TRBD1	TRBV4-2	TGTGCCAGCAGCCTGATGGGGACAGTTATCCCCCTCCACTTT	CASSLMGTVIPLHF
TRBJ2-2	NA	TRBD1	TRBV5-1	TGCGCCAGCAGAATCGGGACAGTCGGGGGGGAGCTGTTTTTT	CASRIGTVGGELFF
TRBJ1-4	NA	NA	TRBV19	TGTGCCAGTAGCCCCCCGGGGGAAAAACTGTTTTTT	CASSPPGEKLFF
TRBJ2-6	NA	NA	TRBV5-1	TGCGCCAGCAGCTTGTCCGGGAGCTCTGGGGCCAACGTCCTGACTTTC	CASSLSGSSGANVLTF
TRBJ2-5	NA	TRBD2	TRBV5-4	TGTGCCAGCAGCTCCGCCTTAGCGGGAACGGGAGAGACCCAGTACTTC	CASSSALAGTGETQYF
TRBJ1-2	NA	NA	TRBV4-1	TGCGCCAGCAGCCAAGATGTTGGGGGGAACTATGGCTACACCTTC	CASSQDVGGNYGYTF
TRBJ1-2	NA	NA	TRBV19	TGTGCCAGTGGACAGATCTATGGCTACACCTTC	CASGQIYGYTF
TRBJ1-5	NA	TRBD1	TRBV27	TGTGCCAGCAGTTTATTTGGGACAGGGGGCAATCAGCCCCAGCATTTT	CASSLFGTGGNQPQHF
TRBJ2-7	NA	TRBD1	TRBV5-1	TGCGCCAGCAGCGATATCAGGGGGTCCTACGAGCAGTACTTC	CASSDIRGSYEQYF
TRBJ2-3	NA	TRBD2	TRBV7-8	TGTGCCAGCAGCGCGGGACTAGCGGGAGGTACTACGCAGTATTTT	CASSAGLAGGTTQYF
TRBJ2-1	NA	NA	TRBV7-9	TGTGCCAGCAGCTTAAGCTCGGGAAACAATGAGCAGTTCTTC	CASSLSSGNNEQFF
TRBJ1-2	once	TRBD1	TRBV29-1	TGCAGCGTCGGGGACAGGGAAGATTATGGCTACACCTTC	CSVGDREDYGYTF
TRBJ2-7	NA	NA	TRBV27	TGTGCCAGCAGTTTATCAGGGGCCGAGCAGTACTTC	CASSLSGAEQYF
TRBJ2-5	NA	TRBD1	TRBV18	TGTGCCAGCTCACCATCGACAGGGGGAGGAGGGGAGACCCAGTACTTC	CASSPSTGGGGETQYF
TRBJ2-7	NA	TRBD1	TRBV11-3	TGTGCCAGCAGCCCTCGGACAGGGAGCTACGAGCAGTACTTC	CASSPRTGSYEQYF
TRBJ1-2	NA	NA	TRBV6-6	TGTGCCAGCAGTTACTACACGGGAGGCTACACCTTC	CASSYYTGGYTF
TRBJ2-3	NA	TRBD2	TRBV5-4	TGTGCCAGCAGCTTGAAAGCGGGGGGCGTAGATACGCAGTATTTT	CASSLKAGGVDTQYF
TRBJ1-5	NA	TRBD1	TRBV11-3	TGTGCCAGCAGCTTAGGGGACAGTCGGCCCCAGCATTTT	CASSLGDSRPQHF
TRBJ2-4	NA	TRBD1	TRBV28	TGTGCCAGCACACCGACAGGGCGGTACATTCAGTACTTC	CASTPTGRYIQYF
TRBJ1-1	once	TRBD1	TRBV29-1	TGCAGCGTCGGGACAGTCATGAACACTGAAGCTTTCTTT	CSVGTVMNTEAFF
TRBJ1-5	NA	NA	TRBV18	TGTGCCAGCTCCCCGGGACTCAATCAGCCCCAGCATTTT	CASSPGLNQPQHF
TRBJ1-2	NA	NA	TRBV14	TGTGCCAGCAGTCTCCGCGGTGGGGCAAGCGACTATGGCTACACCTTC	CASSLRGGASDYGYTF
TRBJ2-4	once	TRBD2	TRBV11-1	TGTGCCAGCAGCATTGGGGGGGGACCAAACATTCAGTACTTC	CASSIGGGPNIQYF
TRBJ2-3	NA	TRBD2	TRBV7-3	TGTGCCAGCAGCTTAATGGCTAGCGGGTGGCCTAGCACAGATACGCAGTATTTT	CASSLMASGWPSTDTQYF
TRBJ2-1	NA	NA	TRBV18	TGTGCCAGCTCACCACAGGCCCGGGATCCGACAGGAACTCACAATGAGCAGTTCTTC	CASSPQARDPTGTHNEQFF
TRBJ1-2	NA	TRBD1	TRBV18	TGTGCCAGCTCACCACGACAGGGGGGAGACTATGGCTACACCTTC	CASSPRQGGDYGYTF
TRBJ1-2	NA	NA	TRBV5-8	TGTGCCAGCAGCTTGGCCAGGGGCAGGAGCTACACCTTC	CASSLARGRSYTF
TRBJ1-2	NA	NA	TRBV10-3	TGTGCCATCAGTGACCCCGCAGGCCCAGCTAACTATGGCTACACCTTC	CAISDPAGPANYGYTF
TRBJ2-1	NA	TRBD2	TRBV4-2	TGTGCCAGCAGCCAAGATCAAAGCGGGAGGGGCGATGAGCAGTTCTTC	CASSQDQSGRGDEQFF
TRBJ1-2	NA	NA	TRBV30	TGTGCCTGGAGTGTGCCCCATTTGGTGCTGAGGGCGGTTAACTATGGCTACACCTTC	CAWSVPHLVLRAVNYGYTF
TRBJ1-4	NA	TRBD1	TRBV7-8	TGTGCCAGCAGCTTGACAGGGACGAAAGGTGAAAAACTGTTTTTT	CASSLTGTKGEKLFF
TRBJ1-5	NA	NA	TRBV6-5	TGTGCCAGCAGTTACTCGGGGCAGTATAGCAATCAGCCCCAGCATTTT	CASSYSGQYSNQPQHF
TRBJ2-2	NA	TRBD1	TRBV9	TGTGCCAGCAGCGTCACAGGGGGCGTCACCGGGGAGCTGTTTTTT	CASSVTGGVTGELFF
TRBJ2-3	NA	NA	TRBV29-1	TGCAGCGTTGATGGCAGAACAGATACGCAGTATTTT	CSVDGRTDTQYF
TRBJ1-1	NA	NA	TRBV10-1	TGCGCCAGCAGTGAGGAGCCGGGGGTAGGAACTGAAGCTTTCTTT	CASSEEPGVGTEAFF
TRBJ1-2	NA	TRBD1	TRBV11-2	TGTGCCAGCAGCTTCGGACAGGGGGATTACTATGGCTACACCTTC	CASSFGQGDYYGYTF
TRBJ1-2	NA	NA	TRBV6-1	TGTGCCAGCAGTGATAGACAGAACTATGGCTACACCTTC	CASSDRQNYGYTF
TRBJ2-7	NA	NA	TRBV11-3	TGTGCCAGCAGCGGGCGGGGCCGGGGGCAGTACTTC	CASSGRGRGQYF
TRBJ1-4	NA	NA	TRBV21-1	TGTGCCAGCAGCACCGGGACAAGAAATGAAAAACTGTTTTTT	CASSTGTRNEKLFF
TRBJ1-2	NA	NA	TRBV19	TGTGCCAGTAGTATAGCACAGGGCTACGGCTACACCTTC	CASSIAQGYGYTF
TRBJ2-3	NA	TRBD2	TRBV6-1	TGTGCCAGCAGCCCGGGACTAGCGGGAGTTACGCAGTATTTT	CASSPGLAGVTQYF
TRBJ1-2	NA	NA	TRBV11-2	TGTGCCAGCACTCAACGACAGTTCGGAGGAGGGGGCTACACCTTC	CASTQRQFGGGGYTF